Following are 29 T cell receptor beta chains from one sample sequenced in a study of blood T cell repertoires in COVID-19. Using immunoSEQ multiplex PCR, the repertoire was profiled, and TCRdb retains in-frame clones only, with some absent. Of some 110,000 clones listed, approximately 90% are singletons. Sequenced: peripheral blood. The receptor source for this set is a man between 50 and 59 years old with COVID-19, enrolled during active disease.

This clone came up a few times. V and J are TRBV5-1 and TRBJ1-1; D remains unclear. Per germline, CDR1 SGHRS and CDR2 YFSETQ. This CDR3 has 13 residues. The V end lost 7 bases, the J end lost 1 base, and 11 bases lay between the germline ends. Here the CDR3 reads CASSRETNTEAFF. Written as DNA, the CDR3 is TGCGCCAGCTCACGGGAGACGAACACTGAAGCTTTCTTT.

The V and J genes are TRBV6-1 and TRBJ2-1, with 13 bases that match TRBD2. Trimming removed 4 bases from V and 8 bases from J; junction bases left unmatched: 8. This CDR3 comprises 16 residues. In germline, CDR1 is MNHNS, CDR2 SASEGT. The CDR3 loop is CASSGLLAGGGDEQFF. CDR3 nucleotides: TGTGCCAGCAGTGGCCTACTAGCGGGAGGGGGGGATGAGCAGTTCTTC.

The chain uses TRBV5-1 and TRBJ1-5; 9 bases are shared with TRBD1. The V and J ends lost 4 bases and 5 bases, in that order; junction bases with no gene match: 7. The germline gives CDR1 SGHRS, CDR2 YFSETQ. This CDR3 has 15 amino acids. As DNA, the CDR3 is TGCGCCAGCAGCGCGGGGACAGGGAGAGATCAGCCCCAGCATTTT. Encoded protein: CASSAGTGRDQPQHF.

This clone was counted between two and nine times. This same CDR3 is encoded by further DNA sequences in the sample. The chain couples TRBV7-8 to TRBJ2-7, with TRBD2 identical over 14 bases. V shed 4 bases and J 6 bases; nucleotides not matched to a gene: 5. Looked up from germline, CDR1 is SGHVS and CDR2 is FQNEAQ. There are 15 residues in the CDR3. CDR3 nucleotides: TGTGCCAGCAGCTATGGGACTAGCGGGAGTGGCGAGCAGTACTTC. It encodes CASSYGTSGSGEQYF.

The chain recombines TRBV25-1 with TRBJ2-5, with a tentative D call TRBD1 (5 bases). There are 15 residues in the CDR3. Trimming shortened V by 4 bases and J by 5 bases, and 17 bases separated the two germline ends. Germline assignment: CDR1 MGHDK and CDR2 SYGVNS. The CDR3 DNA sequence: TGTGCCAGCAGTGTTCCGGACACACCGAGGGAGACCCAGTACTTC. Its translation is CASSVPDTPRETQYF.

This chain uses TRBV7-2 with TRBJ1-2, with TRBD1 identical over 7 bases. The CDR3 is made up of 15 amino acids. CDR1 and CDR2 from the germline V gene are SGHTA and FQGNSA. V lost 3 bases, J lost 8 bases, and 12 bases stayed unmatched. CDR3 residues: CASSLATGTANGYTF. CDR3 DNA: TGTGCCAGCAGCTTGGCTACCGGGACAGCTAACGGCTACACCTTC.

The chain couples TRBV3-1 (or the pseudogene TRBV3-2) to TRBJ1-5; 10 bases line up with TRBD1. Unmatched junction bases numbered 6, after V lost 4 bases and J lost 6 bases. From germline, CDR1 is LGHDT and CDR2 YNNKEL (reference sequence). CDR3 length equals 15 residues. CDR3 in amino acids: CASSRGTGETQPQHF. DNA of the CDR3: TGTGCCAGCAGCCGAGGGACAGGGGAAACTCAGCCCCAGCATTTT.

This clone was detected once. This rearrangement joins TRBV5-5 to TRBJ2-2; D remains ambiguous. V dropped 2 bases and J dropped 0 bases, with 11 bases sitting between them. The CDR3 is 16 residues long. Germline CDR1 reads SGHKS; CDR2 reads YYEKEE (reference sequence). CDR3 region: CASSFQLFANTGELFF. CDR3 DNA: TGTGCCAGCAGCTTTCAACTTTTCGCGAACACCGGGGAGCTGTTTTTT.

The CDR3 DNA reads TGTGCCAGCAGTCCACCGGGACTTAGTAATTCACCCCTCCACTTT. This encodes CASSPPGLSNSPLHF. The chain combines TRBV28 with TRBJ1-6; D possibly corresponds to TRBD1 (5 bases). This CDR3 comprises 15 residues. CDR1 and CDR2 (germline): MDHEN, SYDVKM. The ends were cut back, 5 bases at V and 6 bases at J, with 14 bases in the middle. The whole variable domain, remainder taken from reference TRBV28 and TRBJ1-6, is DVKVTQSSRYLVKRTGEKVFLECVQDMDHENMFWYRQDPGLGLRLIYFSYDVKMKEKGDIPEGYSVSREKKERFSLILESASTNQTSMYLCASSPPGLSNSPLHFGNGTRLTVT.

This clone appeared a few times. J is TRBJ2-2 and V is TRBV30; TRBD1 is a possible D gene (5 bases). The CDR3 is made up of 14 amino acids. CDR1 is GTSNPN, CDR2 SVGIG, per germline (reference sequence). V lost 3 bases and J lost 6, with 14 bases in between. CDR3 sequence reads: CAWREQGMAGELFF. In nucleotides, the CDR3 is TGTGCCTGGAGAGAGCAGGGTATGGCCGGGGAGCTGTTTTTT.

The chain links TRBV28 to TRBJ2-1, with 8 bases that match TRBD2. Unmatched junction bases numbered 9, after V lost 6 bases and J lost 5 bases. CDR1 is MDHEN, CDR2 SYDVKM, per germline. The CDR3 is 15 amino acids. The DNA of the CDR3 is TGTGCCAGCAGACAAGGGACTAGTGACCACAATGAGCAGTTCTTC. Translating gives CASRQGTSDHNEQFF. Looking up the rest from reference TRBV28 and TRBJ2-1 gives the full variable domain: DVKVTQSSRYLVKRTGEKVFLECVQDMDHENMFWYRQDPGLGLRLIYFSYDVKMKEKGDIPEGYSVSREKKERFSLILESASTNQTSMYLCASRQGTSDHNEQFFGPGTRLTVL.

The chain employs TRBV6-5 and TRBJ2-2; a possible D gene is TRBD1 (5 bases). V gave up 2 bases and J gave up 7 bases, with 11 bases separating them. This CDR3 contains 14 residues. Germline V gene lookup returns CDR1 MNHEY and CDR2 SVGAGI. The CDR3 DNA reads TGTGCCAGCAGTTACGGCAGGGATGGCGGGGAGCTGTTTTTT. Translation gives CASSYGRDGGELFF.

V usage is TRBV28 and J usage is TRBJ2-7; D is possibly TRBD2 (6 bases). V was cut by 3 bases and J by 6 bases, with 15 bases left in between. The CDR3 loop spans 14 amino acids. Germline-derived CDR1 and CDR2 are MDHEN and SYDVKM. This chain's CDR3 is CASSFRYPGGEQYV. In DNA form, the CDR3 reads TGTGCCAGCAGTTTTCGTTACCCCGGGGGCGAGCAGTACGTC.

Here the CDR3 DNA reads TGTGCCAGTAGTATTAACAGGGGTCAGACCCAGTACTTC. It specifies CASSINRGQTQYF. This chain links TRBV19 with TRBJ2-5, with TRBD1 matching 7 bases. The germline V gene has CDR1 LNHDA and CDR2 SQIVND (reference sequence). The trim removed 3 bases at V and 6 bases at J, leaving 4 bases unmatched. CDR3 length equals 13 residues.

The chain is built from TRBV12-3 or TRBV12-4 and TRBJ1-6; D call uncertain. The CDR3 runs to 13 residues. The V gene lost 6 bases and the J gene lost 7 bases, with 10 bases spanning the gap. The CDR3 sequence: CASSVQINSPLHF. CDR3 nucleotide sequence: TGTGCCAGCAGCGTTCAGATCAATTCACCCCTCCACTTT.

V and J are TRBV30 and TRBJ2-1; TRBD2 matches at 8 bases. The CDR3 loop spans 13 amino acids. Germline V gives CDR1 GTSNPN, CDR2 SVGIG (reference sequence). The V and J ends lost 3 bases and 7 bases, in that order; junction bases with no gene match: 5. CDR3 sequence reads: CAWRGLVSNEQFF. The CDR3, as DNA: TGTGCCTGGAGGGGACTAGTTTCGAATGAGCAGTTCTTC.

This chain links TRBV30 with TRBJ2-5; 8 bases align to TRBD1. CDR1 is GTSNPN and CDR2 is SVGIG in the germline V gene (reference sequence). With V trimmed by 2 bases and J by 7 bases, 12 bases remained unmatched. CDR3 length: 15 residues. CDR3 region: CAWSPPGGAAGTQYF. DNA for the CDR3: TGTGCCTGGAGTCCCCCAGGGGGCGCGGCTGGGACCCAGTACTTC.

The chain links TRBV7-9 to TRBJ2-2; 11 bases fit TRBD1. There are 15 residues in the CDR3. From germline, CDR1 is SEHNR and CDR2 FQNEAQ (reference sequence). The V and J ends lost 5 bases and 6 bases, in that order; junction bases with no gene match: 5. DNA of the CDR3: TGTGCCAGCAGCGCCCCGGGACAGGGGGCCGGGGAGCTGTTTTTT. Protein sequence: CASSAPGQGAGELFF.

This chain uses TRBV28 with TRBJ2-7, with TRBD1 matching 8 bases. V shed 3 bases and J 2 bases; nucleotides not matched to a gene: 6. The length of the CDR3 is 15 residues. From germline, CDR1 is MDHEN and CDR2 SYDVKM. For the CDR3, the DNA is TGTGCCAGCAGTTTGAGGTACAGGGGGACCTACGAGCAGTACTTC. Protein product: CASSLRYRGTYEQYF.

This sequence joins TRBV10-3 and TRBJ1-1, with 11 bases fitting TRBD1. V dropped 2 bases and J dropped 3; count of bases not matched to a gene: 11. The germline V gene encodes CDR1 ENHRY and CDR2 SYGVKD. This CDR3 spans 18 amino acids. The CDR3 DNA is TGTGCCATCAGTGAGCCGCTCCGGACAGGGGGCGAGGACACTGAAGCTTTCTTT. It encodes CAISEPLRTGGEDTEAFF.

The gene calls are TRBV28 and TRBJ2-7; 9 positions agree with TRBD2. Per germline, CDR1 MDHEN and CDR2 SYDVKM. CDR3 length: 15 amino acids. V trimming: 1 base; J trimming: 3 bases; junction bases outside the gene matches: 4. This CDR3 is CASSLSASGNYEQYF. In nucleotides, the CDR3 is TGTGCCAGCAGTTTATCGGCTAGCGGGAACTACGAGCAGTACTTC.

The CDR3 sequence: CASSYWQNTEAFF. CDR3 nucleotides: TGTGCCAGCAGTTACTGGCAGAACACTGAAGCTTTCTTT. V usage is TRBV6-5 and J usage is TRBJ1-1; no definite D call. V was pared by 1 base and J by 1 base, with 4 bases between. Germline CDR1 is MNHEY and CDR2 is SVGAGI. The CDR3 consists of 13 residues.

The V gene is TRBV30, the J gene TRBJ2-4; TRBD1 might be the D (6 bases). The V gene's germline CDR1 is GTSNPN and CDR2 SVGIG (reference sequence). The CDR3 consists of 13 residues. The CDR3 is CACQGIAKNIQYF. In nucleotides, the CDR3 is TGTGCTTGCCAGGGGATAGCCAAAAACATTCAGTACTTC.

The chain joins TRBV6-5 to TRBJ2-3; the match to TRBD2 covers 7 bases. The CDR3 is made up of 13 amino acids. The germline V gene encodes CDR1 MNHEY and CDR2 SVGAGI. Trimming took 8 bases from V and 2 from J; bases not matched to a gene: 4. CDR3 amino acids: CASEAGTTDTQYF. CDR3 nucleotide sequence: TGTGCCAGCGAAGCGGGAACCACAGATACGCAGTATTTT.

The gene calls are TRBV9 and TRBJ2-3, with 7 bases lining up with TRBD1. The germline V gene has CDR1 SGDLS and CDR2 YYNGEE. The CDR3 contains 17 residues. Germline trimming cut 1 base from V and 5 bases from J; bases unmatched to any gene: 13. The CDR3 DNA reads TGTGCCAGCAGCGTACCGCGTACAGGGGTAGATGAAGATACGCAGTATTTT. Translating gives CASSVPRTGVDEDTQYF.

The chain uses TRBV19 and TRBJ2-5; 7 positions match TRBD1. From germline, CDR1 is LNHDA and CDR2 SQIVND (reference sequence). The CDR3 extends over 14 amino acids. Trimming removed 4 bases from V and 4 bases from J; junction bases left unmatched: 6. The DNA of the CDR3 is TGTGCCAGTAGTACCCAGACAGGGCGAGAGACCCAGTACTTC. This translates into CASSTQTGRETQYF.

This sequence joins TRBV12-3 or TRBV12-4 and TRBJ2-2; D is unclear. The CDR3 is made up of 12 amino acids. V was pared by 7 bases and J by 5 bases, with 8 bases between. In nucleotides, the CDR3 is TGTGCCAGCATCCTATCTACCGGGGAGCTGTTTTTT. Its translation: CASILSTGELFF.

This rearrangement joins TRBV9 to TRBJ1-2; no clear D. This CDR3 is 11 amino acids long. Germline V gives CDR1 SGDLS, CDR2 YYNGEE. Trimming removed 3 bases at V and 4 bases at J, with 4 bases between. Here the CDR3 DNA reads TGTGCCAGCAGCGGTAGCTATGGCTACACCTTC. Translated, it gives CASSGSYGYTF.

V gene TRBV5-4 combines with J gene TRBJ2-5, with a tentative D call TRBD1 (5 bases). In germline, CDR1 is SGHNT, CDR2 YYREEE (reference sequence). Trimming shortened V by 2 bases and J by 5 bases, and 13 bases separated the two germline ends. The CDR3 loop spans 14 amino acids. The CDR3 loop reads CASSLFQGPETQYF. The CDR3 DNA reads as TGTGCCAGCAGCTTATTCCAGGGTCCCGAGACCCAGTACTTC.